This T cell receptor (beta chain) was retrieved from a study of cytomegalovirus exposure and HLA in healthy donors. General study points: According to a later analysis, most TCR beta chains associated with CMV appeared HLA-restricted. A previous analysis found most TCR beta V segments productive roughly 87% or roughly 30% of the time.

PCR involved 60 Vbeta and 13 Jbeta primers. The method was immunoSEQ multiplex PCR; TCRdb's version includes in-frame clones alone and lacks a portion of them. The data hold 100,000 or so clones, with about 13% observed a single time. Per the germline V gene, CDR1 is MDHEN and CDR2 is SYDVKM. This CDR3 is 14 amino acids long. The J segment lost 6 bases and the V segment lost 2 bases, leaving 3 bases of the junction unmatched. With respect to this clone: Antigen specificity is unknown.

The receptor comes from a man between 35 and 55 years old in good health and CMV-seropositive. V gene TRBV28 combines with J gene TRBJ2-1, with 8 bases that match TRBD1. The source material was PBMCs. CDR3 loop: CASSLPGQGNEQFF. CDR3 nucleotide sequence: TGTGCCAGCAGTTTACCCGGACAGGGCAATGAGCAGTTCTTC.